At least ten counts were recorded for the clone carrying this T cell receptor beta chain. The data stem from a study of early T cells in non-severe SARS-CoV-2 infection. CDR3 length equals 14 residues. V was cut by 5 bases and J by 3 bases, with 13 bases left in between. Germline V lookup: CDR1 WSHSY, CDR2 SAAADI. One entry per CDR3 protein, called by TCRdb with MiXCR from the 5' RACE reads. Found here are some 42,000 distinct CDR3 sequences, roughly 6.2% of them singletons; the top ten hold roughly 7.7%. The sample in question was whole blood, obtained at baseline. J is TRBJ2-5 and V is TRBV10-2; TRBD2 is a possible D gene (6 bases). The clonotype comes from an adult who was a healthcare worker with PCR-confirmed SARS-CoV-2 infection or an uninfected control (not recorded which). The CDR3 DNA reads TGCGCCAGCAGTACGGGGGACCCAGAAGAGACCCAGTACTTC. This codes for CASSTGDPEETQYF.